Included here is one TCR beta chain sequence, with context. As for time point: patch test 2, 6 weeks after DPC sensitization. This sample's treatment: therapeutic diphenylcyclopropenone sensitization with weekly scalp DPC. TCRdb passed the RACE reads through MiXCR, listing each CDR3 protein once. The table includes a few hundred thousand distinct CDR3 sequences, nearly 6.5% detected once. These data come from a study of human T cells and chemical hapten exposure. Study-wide background: Enrolled patients were predominantly female and had alopecia areata, totalis or universalis.

Germline V gene sequence: CDR1 LGHNA, CDR2 YSLEER. The CDR3 contains 14 residues. V lost 3 bases to trimming and J lost 6 bases, with 11 bases between them. The sequence derives from a young woman with alopecia areata. Some clones in this sample may be carry-over from other donors' samples. The rearrangement links TRBV4-3 to TRBJ2-2; D is ambiguous. The material was whole blood, obtained in connection with sensitization to the hapten diphenylcyclopropenone (DPC). The CDR3 region is CASSQLVGSGELFF. The DNA of the CDR3 is TGCGCCAGCAGCCAGTTGGTAGGATCCGGGGAGCTGTTTTTT.